The clone carrying this T cell receptor (beta chain) was detected only a few times. Trimming pared 3 bases from V and 4 bases from J, leaving 16 bases between. Germline V gene lookup returns CDR1 SGDLS and CDR2 YYNGEE. The CDR3 has 16 residues. The sample originates from a study of blood T cell repertoires in COVID-19. In the study overall: Whether acute or convalescent, the COVID-19 samples came from the United States, Italy and Spain.

Profiled with immunoSEQ multiplex PCR; TCRdb holds only in-frame clones, not every one. The table shows roughly 500,000 clones, with approximately 90% occurring only once. The material sequenced was PBMCs or T cells enriched from blood (not recorded which). The clonotype originates from a woman aged 60 to 75 who had recovered from COVID-19. V and J are TRBV9 and TRBJ1-4; D unclear. The CDR3 spells CASSAGPTTSNEKLFF. DNA for the CDR3: TGTGCCAGCAGCGCCGGACCGACTACAAGTAATGAAAAACTGTTTTTT.